The T cell receptor (beta chain) under discussion was sequenced for a study of blood T cell repertoires in COVID-19. TCRdb's table, derived via immunoSEQ multiplex PCR, lists solely in-frame clones and lacks some. The table includes 150,000 to 200,000 clones, roughly 80% detected once. Germline V CDR1 and CDR2: SGHTA, FQGNSA. This CDR3 is 17 amino acids long. After removal of 0 bases from V and 5 bases from J, the junction contained 8 bases not matched to a gene. This TCR derives from a woman under 40 with acute or convalescent COVID-19. Material for sequencing was peripheral blood. The chain has TRBV7-2 and TRBJ2-1; 9 bases line up with TRBD2. The DNA of the CDR3 is TGTGCCAGCAGCTTAGCAGAGACTAGCGGTCCCCACAATGAGCAGTTCTTC. Amino acid sequence: CASSLAETSGPHNEQFF. Filled out from reference TRBV7-2 and TRBJ2-1, the complete variable domain reads GAGVSQSPSNKVTEKGKDVELRCDPISGHTALYWYRQSLGQGLEFLIYFQGNSAPDKSGLPSDRFSAERTGGSVSTLTIQRTQQEDSAVYLCASSLAETSGPHNEQFFGPGTRLTVL.